This TCR beta chain was obtained from a study of blood T cell repertoires in COVID-19. Germline V gene lookup returns CDR1 LGHDT and CDR2 YNNKEL (reference sequence). CDR3 length equals 15 residues. The V end lost 4 bases, the J end lost 3 bases, and 16 bases lay between the germline ends. Only in-frame clones appear in the TCRdb table, and some are missing; sequencing was by immunoSEQ multiplex PCR. The sample contains 300,000 to 450,000 clones, around 87% of which appear only once. The genes are TRBV3-1 (or the pseudogene TRBV3-2) and TRBJ2-7, with TRBD2 as a possible D gene (6 bases). The specimen sequenced was PBMCs or T cells enriched from blood (not recorded which). This TCR was sampled from a man in his forties in a cohort exposed to, infected with or recovered from COVID-19 (not recorded which). The CDR3 bases are TGTGCCAGCAGCCCCACCACTAGCTACGACTACGAGCAGTACTTC. Its protein is CASSPTTSYDYEQYF.